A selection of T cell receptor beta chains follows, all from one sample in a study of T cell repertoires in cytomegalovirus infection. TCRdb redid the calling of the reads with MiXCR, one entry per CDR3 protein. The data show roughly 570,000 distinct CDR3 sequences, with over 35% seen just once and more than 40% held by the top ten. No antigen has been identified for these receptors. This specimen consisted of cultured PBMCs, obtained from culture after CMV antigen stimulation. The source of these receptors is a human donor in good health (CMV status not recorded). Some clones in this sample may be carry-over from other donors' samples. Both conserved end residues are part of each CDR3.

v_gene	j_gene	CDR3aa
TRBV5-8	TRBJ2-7	CASSLSDAGEQYF
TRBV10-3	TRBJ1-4	CAVAGQANEKLFF
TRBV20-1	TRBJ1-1	CKSRGSLNTEAFF
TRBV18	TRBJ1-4	CASSLYIGEANEKLFF
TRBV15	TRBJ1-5	CATSRSQRGSYQPQHF
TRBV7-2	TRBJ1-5	CASSLGGRGISKDQPQHF
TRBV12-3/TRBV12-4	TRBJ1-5	CASAIVDGTSNQPQHF
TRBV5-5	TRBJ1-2	CASSLPSLPHDYTF
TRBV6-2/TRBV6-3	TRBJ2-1	CASSSRLPNEQFF
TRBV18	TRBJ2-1	CASSPVLDSHIYNEQFF
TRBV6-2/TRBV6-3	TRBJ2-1	CASSGTAPYNEQFF
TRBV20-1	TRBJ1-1	CSASRPGDTEAFF
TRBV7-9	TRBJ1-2	CASSLAPGGGGYTF
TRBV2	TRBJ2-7	CASSEEELAYEQYF
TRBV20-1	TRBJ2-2	CSALAGERTGELFF
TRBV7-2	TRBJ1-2	CASSPGRSGWGYTF
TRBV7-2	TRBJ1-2	CASSLNMFYGYTF
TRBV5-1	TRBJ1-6	CASSFGQGSDNSPLHF
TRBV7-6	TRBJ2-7	CASSSLTATTYEQYF
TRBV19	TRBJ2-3	CASSNADTQYF
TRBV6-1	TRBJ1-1	CASSGGGEAFF
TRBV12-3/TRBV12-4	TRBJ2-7	CASSQTSGDYSSYEQYF